This record looks at one T cell receptor beta chain sequence and its context. The antigen is undetermined. A much larger clone differs by one base, so this may be a read error. These data come from a study of read filtering for tumor transcriptome and immune sequencing. About the research overall: Revised staging placed eight or nine patients in R-ISS I, 15 to 20 in II, 6 or 7 in III.

This CDR3 comprises 16 residues. Per the germline V gene, CDR1 is SGHAT and CDR2 is FQNNGV. Whole-study results and caveats: The CD138-negative fraction was mixed bone marrow immune cells, not pure T cells. Compared with RNA-seq, IR-seq gave much higher clonotype depth and reliability.

This library used around 400 ng RNA and molecular barcoded adaptors spanning alpha/delta and beta/gamma chains. TCRdb redid the calling of the reads with MiXCR, one entry per CDR3 protein. The repertoire has tens of thousands of distinct CDR3 sequences, around a fifth of them found once; the top ten carry approximately 10%. Material for sequencing was a population of CD138-negative cells sorted from bone marrow. V and J are TRBV11-2 and TRBJ2-1, with 8 bases lining up with TRBD1. This clonotype originated in a donor at least 40 years old with multiple myeloma. The CDR3 bases are TGTGCCAGCAGTGGCGGGACAGGAGCTTTTTACAATGAGCAGTCCTTC. Protein sequence: CASSGGTGAFYNEQSF. The full variable domain, in which reference TRBV11-2 and TRBJ2-1 provide the parts outside the CDR3, is EAGVAQSPRYKIIEKRQSVAFWCNPISGHATLYWYQQILGQGPKLLIQFQNNGVVDDSQLPKDRFSAERLKGVDSTLKIQPAKLEDSAVYLCASSGGTGAFYNEQSFGPGTRLTVL.